In its sample, the clone carrying this TCR beta chain was seen many times. Its antigen is undetermined. The sample originates from a study of T cells after yellow fever vaccination. General study findings and limits: FACS-sorted repertoires could harbor abundant contaminating bulk-population clonotypes. Peaking on day 5 versus 15, the secondary response was faster but weaker.

The length of the CDR3 is 15 residues. CDR1 and CDR2 (germline): MNHEY, SMNVEV (reference sequence). The V segment lost 1 base and the J segment 4 bases; nucleotides outside the gene matches: 2. TCRdb ran MiXCR on the 5' RACE reads and lists one entry per CDR3 protein. The data show about 320,000 distinct CDR3 sequences, around 4.4% seen once. This sample comprised PBMCs, obtained 15 days after the yellow fever booster vaccination. This TCR was sampled from a man aged 18 to 29 who received the YFV17D yellow fever vaccine. V gene TRBV27 combines with J gene TRBJ2-3; 10 bases align to TRBD2. CDR3 in amino acids: CASSLWSGGADTQYF. The CDR3 nucleotides read TGTGCCAGCAGTTTATGGAGCGGGGGGGCAGATACGCAGTATTTT.